Below are 28 T cell receptor beta chains sequenced from a single sample in a study of cytomegalovirus exposure and HLA in healthy donors. PCR was performed using 60 Vbeta and 13 Jbeta primers. The data were produced by immunoSEQ multiplex PCR, yet TCRdb's version contains in-frame clones alone and is incomplete. The repertoire shows 200,000 or so clones; the top ten hold 0.65% to 0.75%. Sequencing was performed on PBMCs. All receptors derive from a boy aged 5-17 years in good health and CMV-seronegative.

The CDR3 spells CASSFWPGRTYEQYF. CDR3 in DNA: TGTGCCAGCAGCTTTTGGCCGGGGAGAACCTACGAGCAGTACTTC. The chain links TRBV7-9 to TRBJ2-7; D possibly corresponds to TRBD2 (5 bases). The V gene lost 3 bases and the J gene lost 2 bases, with 14 bases spanning the gap. The CDR3 has 15 amino acids. Germline V gene sequence: CDR1 SEHNR, CDR2 FQNEAQ (reference sequence). The full variable domain, its missing parts supplied by reference TRBV7-9 and TRBJ2-7, is DTGVSQNPRHKITKRGQNVTFRCDPISEHNRLYWYRQTLGQGPEFLTYFQNEAQLEKSRLLSDRFSAERPKGSFSTLEIQRTEQGDSAMYLCASSFWPGRTYEQYFGPGTRLTVT.

The rearrangement joins TRBV19 to TRBJ1-5, with D possibly matching TRBD1 (6 bases). In germline, CDR1 is LNHDA, CDR2 SQIVND (reference sequence). This CDR3 is 15 amino acids long. Trimming removed 3 bases at V and 8 bases at J, with 17 bases between. The CDR3 DNA sequence: TGTGCCAGTAGTATCATGGGACACTACCTTGAGCCCCAGCATTTT. It codes for CASSIMGHYLEPQHF.

This chain joins TRBV20-1 and TRBJ1-1; D not resolved. From germline, CDR1 is DFQATT and CDR2 SNEGSKA (reference sequence). V was shortened by 7 bases and J by 1 base, with 7 bases between the two germline ends. There are 11 residues in the CDR3. The chain's CDR3 is CSVAGNTEAFF. CDR3 DNA sequence: TGCAGTGTGGCAGGGAACACTGAAGCTTTCTTT.

The chain carries TRBV28 and TRBJ2-2; 11 bases match TRBD1. Germline CDR1 reads MDHEN; CDR2 reads SYDVKM. V lost 6 bases to trimming and J lost 5 bases; unmatched junction nucleotides: 8. The CDR3 contains 16 residues. In DNA, the CDR3 is TGTGCCAGCAGCTCACGGGACAGGGGGTTAACCGGGGAGCTGTTTTTT. Residues: CASSSRDRGLTGELFF.

The chain recombines TRBV6-1 with TRBJ1-1; no clear D gene. The CDR3 loop spans 14 amino acids. Trimming pared 10 bases from V and 0 bases from J, leaving 15 bases between. Germline V CDR1 and CDR2: MNHNS, SASEGT. The CDR3 DNA sequence: TGTGCCATCCAGTCAGGTGACCTGAACACTGAAGCTTTCTTT. Translating gives CAIQSGDLNTEAFF.

The chain uses TRBV6-5 and TRBJ2-3; 7 bases fit TRBD2. CDR1 is MNHEY, CDR2 SVGAGI, per germline. The junction had 7 bases not matched to a gene; V was cut back by 4 bases and J by 0 bases. This CDR3 has 16 amino acids. Here the CDR3 DNA reads TGTGCCAGCAGTTCTGTCACTAGCGCCAGCACAGATACGCAGTATTTT. Translated: CASSSVTSASTDTQYF.

The chain combines TRBV4-1 with TRBJ1-6, with D possibly being TRBD1 (6 bases). The germline V gene has CDR1 MGHRA and CDR2 YSYEKL. The CDR3 is made up of 17 amino acids. V gave up 1 base and J gave up 9 bases, with 19 bases separating them. CDR3 sequence: CASSQGVGGARGSPLHF. The CDR3 bases are TGCGCCAGCAGCCAAGGGGTTGGGGGGGCGCGTGGTTCACCCCTCCACTTT.

The chain uses TRBV30 and TRBJ2-4; no definite D call. CDR1 and CDR2 from the germline V gene are GTSNPN and SVGIG (reference sequence). The V gene lost 2 bases and the J gene lost 8 bases, with 16 bases spanning the gap. The CDR3 consists of 14 residues. In DNA, the CDR3 is TGTGCCTGGAGTAATCTCGGGTGGAAGGACATTCAGTACTTC. Encoded protein: CAWSNLGWKDIQYF.

The chain joins TRBV19 to TRBJ2-7; a possible D gene is TRBD1 (5 bases). The CDR3 consists of 14 residues. Germline V CDR1 and CDR2: LNHDA, SQIVND (reference sequence). V shed 4 bases and J shed 2 bases, with 12 bases lying between them. Here the CDR3 DNA reads TGTGCCAGTAGTACCGTTACAGGAGCCTACGAGCAGTACTTC. Amino acid sequence: CASSTVTGAYEQYF.

The chain is built from TRBV7-8 and TRBJ1-1; D gene ambiguous. The CDR3 covers 13 residues. Germline CDR1 SGHVS, CDR2 FQNEAQ. The V and J ends lost 4 bases and 4 bases respectively, with 10 bases between them. CDR3 residues: CASSSRQSTEAFF. The DNA for the CDR3 is TGTGCCAGCAGCTCTCGACAATCCACTGAAGCTTTCTTT. Based on the CDR3 plus reference TRBV7-8 and TRBJ1-1, the full variable domain is GAGVSQSPRYKVAKRGQDVALRCDPISGHVSLFWYQQALGQGPEFLTYFQNEAQLDKSGLPSDRFFAERPEGSVSTLKIQRTQQEDSAVYLCASSSRQSTEAFFGQGTRLTVV.

The gene calls are TRBV11-2 and TRBJ2-1; D might be TRBD2 (5 bases). Between the trimmed V and J ends, which lost 1 base and 14 bases, there was a span of 12 bases. CDR1 and CDR2 from the germline V gene are SGHAT and FQNNGV. The CDR3 covers 12 residues. CDR3 DNA sequence: TGTGCCAGCAGCTTAGGGCTAGCCGGGAAGTTCTTC. Translating it yields CASSLGLAGKFF. The whole variable domain, remainder taken from reference TRBV11-2 and TRBJ2-1, is EAGVAQSPRYKIIEKRQSVAFWCNPISGHATLYWYQQILGQGPKLLIQFQNNGVVDDSQLPKDRFSAERLKGVDSTLKIQPAKLEDSAVYLCASSLGLAGKFFGPGTRLTVL.

This rearrangement joins TRBV2 to TRBJ2-7, with 7 nucleotides matching TRBD1. The CDR3 covers 17 residues. V trimming: 5 bases; J trimming: 4 bases; junction bases outside the gene matches: 17. The germline V gene has CDR1 SNHLY and CDR2 FYNNEI. CDR3 sequence: CASSLGQPWLLNYEQYF. DNA for the CDR3: TGTGCCAGCAGTCTGGGACAGCCTTGGTTGTTGAATTACGAGCAGTACTTC.

V and J are TRBV15 and TRBJ2-6, with D hard to call. CDR3 length: 16 residues. Germline V gene sequence: CDR1 LNHNV, CDR2 YYDKDF (reference sequence). V lost 1 base and J lost 0, with 7 bases in between. The chain's CDR3 is CATSRVEFSGANVLTF. The CDR3 region has the DNA TGTGCCACCAGCAGAGTCGAGTTCTCTGGGGCCAACGTCCTGACTTTC.

The V gene is TRBV7-6, the J gene TRBJ1-4, with D tentatively TRBD1 (5 bases). This CDR3 has 16 amino acids. Germline V gene data show CDR1 as SGHVS and CDR2 as FNYEAQ. V lost 2 bases, J lost 6 bases, and 16 bases lay in between. This CDR3 reads CASSLLGTGGYEKLFF. The CDR3 bases are TGTGCCAGCAGCTTATTGGGGACCGGGGGGTATGAAAAACTGTTTTTT. Together with reference TRBV7-6 and TRBJ1-4, the CDR3 gives the full variable domain: GAGVSQSPRYKVTKRGQDVALRCDPISGHVSLYWYRQALGQGPEFLTYFNYEAQQDKSGLPNDRFSAERPEGSISTLTIQRTEQRDSAMYRCASSLLGTGGYEKLFFGSGTQLSVL.

The chain joins TRBV4-1 to TRBJ1-2; D possibly corresponds to TRBD1 (5 bases). V lost 0 bases and J 8 bases, leaving 22 bases between the germline ends. The CDR3 is made up of 17 amino acids. Looked up from germline, CDR1 is MGHRA and CDR2 is YSYEKL. This CDR3 reads CASSQEGRRDSIAGYTF. Here the CDR3 DNA reads TGCGCCAGCAGCCAAGAGGGTCGAAGGGACTCCATAGCCGGCTACACCTTC.

The gene calls are TRBV11-3 and TRBJ2-1, with D unresolved. The CDR3 is made up of 12 amino acids. Per germline, CDR1 SGHNT and CDR2 YENEEA. V lost 4 bases, J lost 9 bases, and 10 bases lay in between. This CDR3 reads CASSYLSGEQFF. The CDR3 DNA reads as TGTGCCAGCAGCTATCTTAGTGGTGAGCAGTTCTTC. Full variable domain (rest looked up from reference TRBV11-3 and TRBJ2-1): EAGVVQSPRYKIIEKKQPVAFWCNPISGHNTLYWYLQNLGQGPELLIRYENEEAVDDSQLPKDRFSAERLKGVDSTLKIQPAELGDSAVYLCASSYLSGEQFFGPGTRLTVL.

The chain recombines TRBV7-3 with TRBJ2-7; D is perhaps TRBD1 (6 bases). V was trimmed by 2 bases and J by 2 bases, leaving 16 bases between them. In germline, CDR1 is SGHTA, CDR2 FQGTGA. The CDR3 extends over 16 amino acids. The CDR3 here is CASSLGPVQGPYEQYF. CDR3 DNA: TGTGCCAGCAGCTTAGGTCCTGTACAGGGACCCTACGAGCAGTACTTC.

This chain joins TRBV7-3 and TRBJ1-6, with 10 bases that match TRBD1. This CDR3 has 16 amino acids. The V and J ends lost 1 base and 9 bases, in that order; junction bases with no gene match: 6. Germline V gene lookup returns CDR1 SGHTA and CDR2 FQGTGA. The CDR3 loop is CASSLIPRDRGSPLHF. Here the CDR3 DNA reads TGTGCCAGCAGCTTAATTCCCCGGGACAGGGGTTCACCCCTCCACTTT.

The gene calls are TRBV19 and TRBJ2-2; 8 bases line up with TRBD1. The CDR3 is made up of 16 amino acids. Germline CDR1 is LNHDA and CDR2 is SQIVND (reference sequence). Trimming removed 4 bases from V and 5 bases from J; junction bases left unmatched: 9. CDR3 loop: CASSRGDRGYTGELFF. The CDR3 DNA reads TGTGCCAGTAGTAGAGGAGACAGGGGATATACCGGGGAGCTGTTTTTT.

The V call is TRBV4-1, the J call TRBJ2-3; 8 bases match TRBD1. CDR1 is MGHRA, CDR2 YSYEKL, per germline. CDR3 size: 15 residues. J lost 1 base, V lost 5 bases, and 5 bases had no gene match. In DNA, the CDR3 is TGCGCCAGCAGCAAACAGGGGGGCGGCACAGATACGCAGTATTTT. Translation: CASSKQGGGTDTQYF.

V and J are TRBV7-2 and TRBJ2-1, with 8 nucleotides matching TRBD2. CDR3 size: 16 residues. V was clipped by 5 bases and J by 7 bases; unmatched bases: 13. Germline CDR1 and CDR2: SGHTA and FQGNSA. CDR3 region: CASSLLSGDILNEQFF. The CDR3 nucleotides read TGTGCCAGCAGCCTCCTTAGCGGGGACATCCTAAATGAGCAGTTCTTC.

The chain combines TRBV19 with TRBJ1-6, with 7 bases identical to TRBD1. V gave up 4 bases and J gave up 10 bases; unmatched junction bases: 7. Looked up from germline, CDR1 is LNHDA and CDR2 is SQIVND (reference sequence). This CDR3 is 14 amino acids long. The CDR3 reads CASSTDRAQSPLHF. CDR3 sequence (DNA): TGTGCCAGTAGTACCGACAGGGCACAGTCACCCCTCCACTTT.

The CDR3 region is CASRSRYGGFRYF. The CDR3 region has the DNA TGTGCAAGTCGCTCAAGGTACGGGGGGTTCCGGTACTTC. The chain combines TRBV12-2 with TRBJ2-7; TRBD2, the table's D call, lacks a check against the DNA. TRBV12-2 counts as a pseudogene. The CDR3 totals 13 residues.

The gene calls are TRBV11-3 and TRBJ1-6; D remains unclear. From germline, CDR1 is SGHNT and CDR2 YENEEA. V dropped 3 bases and J dropped 0 bases, with 9 bases sitting between them. This CDR3 has 16 amino acids. CDR3 loop: CASSLRENSYNSPLHF. Here the CDR3 DNA reads TGTGCCAGCAGCTTGCGGGAGAACTCCTATAATTCACCCCTCCACTTT.

CDR3: CASSAEGLAGTDTQYF. The CDR3 DNA sequence: TGTGCCAGCAGCGCTGAGGGACTAGCCGGCACAGATACGCAGTATTTT. The chain couples TRBV9 to TRBJ2-3; 9 positions agree with TRBD2. Trimming at V came to 3 bases and at J to 1 base, leaving 6 bases not matched to a gene. The CDR3 runs 16 residues. Germline values: CDR1 SGDLS, CDR2 YYNGEE.

This chain joins TRBV6-6 and TRBJ1-5, with TRBD1 matching over 7 bases. Germline V CDR1 and CDR2: MNHNY, SVGAGI (reference sequence). With V trimmed by 6 bases and J by 1 base, 9 bases remained unmatched. CDR3 length: 16 residues. The CDR3 nucleotides are TGTGCCAGCAGCGTCTCAGGGGGGACGAGCAATCAGCCCCAGCATTTT. Translating it yields CASSVSGGTSNQPQHF.

The chain uses TRBV9 and TRBJ2-1, with 8 bases aligning to TRBD2. V dropped 2 bases and J dropped 7; count of bases not matched to a gene: 8. The CDR3 runs to 15 residues. Germline V CDR1 and CDR2: SGDLS, YYNGEE. The CDR3 DNA follows: TGTGCCAGCAGCGTCGGGGGGGCCTTTGGTAATGAGCAGTTCTTC. Amino acid sequence: CASSVGGAFGNEQFF.

This sequence joins TRBV7-9 and TRBJ2-6; 8 bases are shared with TRBD2. The CDR3 sequence is 17 residues long. Germline assignment: CDR1 SEHNR and CDR2 FQNEAQ (reference sequence). V lost 5 bases and J lost 2; bases outside the gene matches: 8. The CDR3 reads CASSPIGGVAGANVLTF. In DNA form, the CDR3 reads TGTGCCAGCAGCCCGATCGGGGGGGTGGCTGGGGCCAACGTCCTGACTTTC.